The rows below give T cell receptor beta chains drawn from one sample of a study of CD8+ T cells in alopecia areata. Data came from immunoSEQ multiplex PCR; TCRdb stores just in-frame clones and leaves some out. This repertoire shows about 250,000 clones, 50% to 75% found once; its top ten account for 0.75% to 0.95%. Here the sequenced sample was CD4+ T cells sorted from blood, taken at week 52, from a patient treated with tofacitinib. These receptors all come from a human donor with alopecia areata. Each CDR3 is given with its conserved first and last residue. The order of the fields is CDR3 DNA, CDR3 protein, J gene, CDR3 length, D gene, V gene, clone size. The D gene is left open where the match is weak. Not every row has a clone size; where given, it reads once, few, many or a size class.

TGTGCCTGGAGCGCAGGGGATAACAATGAGCAGTTCTTC,CAWSAGDNNEQFF,TRBJ2-1,13,-,TRBV30,-
TGTGCCTCGCGGACAGGGGGTCGCTCACCCCTCCACTTT,CASRTGGRSPLHF,TRBJ1-6,13,TRBD1,TRBV30,-
TGCAGCCTGGGAGGGGGGACTGAAGCTTTCTTT,CSLGGGTEAFF,TRBJ1-1,11,-,TRBV29-1,few
TGTGCCAGCAGCTTATCGAGCGGCGTCTACAATGAGCAGTTCTTC,CASSLSSGVYNEQFF,TRBJ2-1,15,-,TRBV7-9,-
TGTGCCAGCAGTCCGGACCTTGCTGGAAACACCATATATTTT,CASSPDLAGNTIYF,TRBJ1-3,14,-,TRBV6-6,few
TGCAGCGTCGCAGACAGCACAGATACGCAGTATTTT,CSVADSTDTQYF,TRBJ2-3,12,-,TRBV29-1,-
TGTGCCAGCAGCGCCAGTCCCTCACAGGGTTTCACTGAAGCTTTCTTT,CASSASPSQGFTEAFF,TRBJ1-1,16,-,TRBV9,-
TGTGCCTGGAGTGCACACAGGGATGGCAATCAGCCCCAGCATTTT,CAWSAHRDGNQPQHF,TRBJ1-5,15,-,TRBV30,-
TGCGCCAGCAGCGGACAGGGCTATGGCTACACCTTC,CASSGQGYGYTF,TRBJ1-2,12,TRBD1,TRBV4-1,few
TGCAGCGGAGGACTAGCGGGCGGGGAGACCCAGTACTTC,CSGGLAGGETQYF,TRBJ2-5,13,TRBD2,TRBV29-1,-
TGTGCCAGCAGCGCCGGGGGCTCTGGGGCCAACGTCCTGACTTTC,CASSAGGSGANVLTF,TRBJ2-6,15,-,TRBV9,once
TGTGCCAGCGCTACGGGGAACACTGAAGCTTTCTTT,CASATGNTEAFF,TRBJ1-1,12,-,TRBV6-6,few
TGTGCCAGCCACCCTCCGGGGGGCGAGACCCAGTACTTC,CASHPPGGETQYF,TRBJ2-5,13,-,TRBV7-2,many
TGTGCCACCAGCATGCGAATGGGGGGAAGTGGCTATGGCTACACCTTC,CATSMRMGGSGYGYTF,TRBJ1-2,16,-,TRBV15,-
TGTGCCAGCAGCTTAGAACCATCTAGCACAGATACGCAGTATTTT,CASSLEPSSTDTQYF,TRBJ2-3,15,-,TRBV7-3,few
TGTGCCAGCACGGGTAATTCACCCCTCCACTTT,CASTGNSPLHF,TRBJ1-6,11,-,TRBV2,-
TGCGCCAGCAGCCGGAGGGGGGAGTCGACTGAAGCTTTCTTT,CASSRRGESTEAFF,TRBJ1-1,14,-,TRBV4-3,-
TGTGCCAGCACCGAGTCCTCAGGGGACGGCAATCAGCCCCAGCATTTT,CASTESSGDGNQPQHF,TRBJ1-5,16,-,TRBV2,-
TGTGCCATCAGTGACCGGGACAGGGGTGGAGGGTCACCCCTCCACTTT,CAISDRDRGGGSPLHF,TRBJ1-6,16,TRBD1,TRBV10-3,few
TGTGCCAGCAGCTTGGGACAGGGCACCTACAATGAGCAGTTCTTC,CASSLGQGTYNEQFF,TRBJ2-1,15,TRBD1,TRBV5-6,few
TGCGCCAGCAGCTTGGGGGCGCCAGGGAATGAGCAGTTCTTC,CASSLGAPGNEQFF,TRBJ2-1,14,-,TRBV5-1,few
TGCGCCAGCAGCCAAGGGCCCGCTTCCTACAATGAGCAGTTCTTC,CASSQGPASYNEQFF,TRBJ2-1,15,-,TRBV4-1,few
TGTGCCTCGGGATTGGGCTTCTACGAGCAGTACTTC,CASGLGFYEQYF,TRBJ2-7,12,-,TRBV30,-
TGTGCCAGTAGTATTCCAATCAGGAACACTGAAGCTTTCTTT,CASSIPIRNTEAFF,TRBJ1-1,14,-,TRBV19,-
TGTGCCAGCAGCGTAGGGGGTGTTCAGCCCCAGCATTTT,CASSVGGVQPQHF,TRBJ1-5,13,-,TRBV9,-
TGTGCCAGCAGCTTTCGAGGGGGCACAGATACGCAGTATTTT,CASSFRGGTDTQYF,TRBJ2-3,14,-,TRBV7-3,-